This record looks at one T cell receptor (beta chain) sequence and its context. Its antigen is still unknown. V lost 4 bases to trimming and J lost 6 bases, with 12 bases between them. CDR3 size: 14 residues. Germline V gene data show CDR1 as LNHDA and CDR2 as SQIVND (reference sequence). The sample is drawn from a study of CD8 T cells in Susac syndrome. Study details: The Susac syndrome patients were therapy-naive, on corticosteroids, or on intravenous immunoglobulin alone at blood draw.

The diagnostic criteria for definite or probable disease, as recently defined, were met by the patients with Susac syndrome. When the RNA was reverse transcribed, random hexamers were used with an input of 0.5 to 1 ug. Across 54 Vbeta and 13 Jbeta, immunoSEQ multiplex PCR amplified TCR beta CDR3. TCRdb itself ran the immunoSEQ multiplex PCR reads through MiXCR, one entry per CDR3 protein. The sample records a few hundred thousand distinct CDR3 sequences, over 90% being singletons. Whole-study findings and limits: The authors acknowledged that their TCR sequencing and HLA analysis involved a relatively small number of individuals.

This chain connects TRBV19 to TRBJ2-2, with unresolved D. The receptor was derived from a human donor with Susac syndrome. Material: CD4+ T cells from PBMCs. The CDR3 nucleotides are TGTGCCAGTAGTACCCCAGTTGACGCCGGGGAGCTGTTTTTT. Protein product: CASSTPVDAGELFF.